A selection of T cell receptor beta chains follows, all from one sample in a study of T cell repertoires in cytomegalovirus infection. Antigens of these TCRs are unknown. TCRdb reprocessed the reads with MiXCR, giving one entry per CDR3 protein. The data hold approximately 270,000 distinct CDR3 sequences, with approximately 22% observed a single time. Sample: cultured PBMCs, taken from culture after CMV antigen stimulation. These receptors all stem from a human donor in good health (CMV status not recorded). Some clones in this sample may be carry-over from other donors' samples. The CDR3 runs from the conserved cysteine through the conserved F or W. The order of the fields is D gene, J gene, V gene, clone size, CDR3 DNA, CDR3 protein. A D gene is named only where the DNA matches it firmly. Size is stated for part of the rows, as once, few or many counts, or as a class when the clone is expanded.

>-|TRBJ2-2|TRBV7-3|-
TGTGCCAGCAGCTTAGGTCTCTCAGCCCCGGGACGGCAACGAACTTCCGGGGAGCTGTTTTTT
CASSLGLSAPGRQRTSGELFF
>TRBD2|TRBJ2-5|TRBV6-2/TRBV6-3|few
TGTGCCAGCACTATAGCGGGAGTGCCAGAGACCCAGTACTTC
CASTIAGVPETQYF
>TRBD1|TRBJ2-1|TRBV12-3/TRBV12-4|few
TGTGCCAGCAGTTCCCGAGAGGGGGCAGGTGAGCAGTTCTTC
CASSSREGAGEQFF
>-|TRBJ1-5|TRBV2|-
TGTGCCAGCAGTGATCTGGCCCATAGCAATCAGCCCCAGCATTTT
CASSDLAHSNQPQHF
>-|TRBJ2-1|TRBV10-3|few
TGTGCCATCAGTGAGCGCGGGACTTTCGATGAGCAGTTCTTC
CAISERGTFDEQFF
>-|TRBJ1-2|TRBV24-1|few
TGTGCCACCAGTGATGAAAACTATGGCTACACCTTC
CATSDENYGYTF
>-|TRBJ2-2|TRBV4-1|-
TGCGCCAGCAGCCAAGAAGTCAGATCCACCGGGGAGCTGTTTTTT
CASSQEVRSTGELFF
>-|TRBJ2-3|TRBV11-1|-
TGTGCCAGCAGCCCCCGATTGCTGGCAGCCTTCTGGGTGCCCACGCAGTATTTT
CASSPRLLAAFWVPTQYF
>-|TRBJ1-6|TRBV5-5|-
TGTGCCAGCAGCCTGGCCGACCTGGACGGTTATAATTCACCCCTCCACTTT
CASSLADLDGYNSPLHF
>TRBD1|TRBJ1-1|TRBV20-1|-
TGCAGTGCTAGACAGACAGGGTCAATATCTTTGAACACTGAAGCTTTCTTT
CSARQTGSISLNTEAFF
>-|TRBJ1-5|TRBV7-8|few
TGTGCCAGCAGCTTAGCGGGAGGGATCCAGCCCCAGCATTTT
CASSLAGGIQPQHF
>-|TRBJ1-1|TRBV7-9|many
TGTGCCAGCAGCTCAAGCACCAACACTGAAGCTTTCTTT
CASSSSTNTEAFF
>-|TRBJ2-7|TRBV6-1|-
TGTGCCAGCAGCCCCGGATGGACCGGGAGAAACACCTACGAGCAGTACTTC
CASSPGWTGRNTYEQYF
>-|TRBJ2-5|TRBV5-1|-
TGCGCCAGCAGCTTGGGACACTCCTCCGGAGAGACCCAGTACTTC
CASSLGHSSGETQYF
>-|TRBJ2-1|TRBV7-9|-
TGTGCCAGCAGCTTACCCCAGCGACCCTACAATGAGCAGTTCTTC
CASSLPQRPYNEQFF
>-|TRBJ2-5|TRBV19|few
TGTGCCAGTAGTGGGACGGGACAAGAGACCCAGTACTTC
CASSGTGQETQYF
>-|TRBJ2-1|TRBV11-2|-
TGTGCCAGCAGCTTAGCGGCTAGCATGCTTTATGAGCAGTTCTTC
CASSLAASMLYEQFF
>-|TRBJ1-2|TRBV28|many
TGTGCCAGCAGCTCCTTGGGGCGTGATGGCTACACCTTC
CASSSLGRDGYTF
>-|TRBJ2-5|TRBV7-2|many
TGTGCCAGCAGCCGCAAGGTGGGAGAGACCCAGTACTTC
CASSRKVGETQYF
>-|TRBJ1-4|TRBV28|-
TGTGCCAGCAGTTTAAACAAACTCGGGGCGTCTAATGAAAAACTGTTTTTT
CASSLNKLGASNEKLFF
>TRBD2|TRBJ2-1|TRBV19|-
TGTGCCAGTAGTATGGGAAGAGTAACTAGCGGGATCGGTGAGCAGTTCTTC
CASSMGRVTSGIGEQFF
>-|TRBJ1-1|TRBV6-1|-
TGTGCCAGCAGTTTGAAGCGACCTGAAGCTTTCTTT
CASSLKRPEAFF
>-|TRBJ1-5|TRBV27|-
TGTGCCAGCAGTTTTCAGGGATTGAGCAATCAGCCCCAGCATTTT
CASSFQGLSNQPQHF
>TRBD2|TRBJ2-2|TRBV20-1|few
TGCAGTGCTAGCCAGGGACTAGCGAACACCGGGGAGCTGTTTTTT
CSASQGLANTGELFF
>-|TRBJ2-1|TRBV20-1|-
TGCAGTGCTCAAATGGCGAGGGGCTACAATGAGCAGTTCTTC
CSAQMARGYNEQFF
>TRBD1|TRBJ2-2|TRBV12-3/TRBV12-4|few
TGTGCCAGCAGCCCTACGTGGGGACAGGAGAACACCGGGGAGCTGTTTTTT
CASSPTWGQENTGELFF
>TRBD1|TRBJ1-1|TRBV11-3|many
TGTGCCAGCAGCTTGGGACAGGGTAAGGGGAACACTGAAGCTTTCTTT
CASSLGQGKGNTEAFF
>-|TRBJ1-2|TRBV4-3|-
TGCGCCAGCAGCCAAGATAAGACAACTAACTATGGCTACACCTTC
CASSQDKTTNYGYTF
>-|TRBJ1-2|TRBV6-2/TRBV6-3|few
TGTGCCAGCAGTTACCACATGGGACTTCGCTATGGCTACACCTTC
CASSYHMGLRYGYTF
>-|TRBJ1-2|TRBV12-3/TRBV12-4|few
TGTGCCAGCAGTTTCAGGAATGACTATGGCTACACCTTC
CASSFRNDYGYTF
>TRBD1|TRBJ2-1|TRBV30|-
TGTGCCTGGAGGAGGGACAGCTACAATGAGCAGTTCTTC
CAWRRDSYNEQFF
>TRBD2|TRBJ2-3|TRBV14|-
TGTGCCAGCAGCCAAGGAGCGGGAGGGCCGGATACGCAGTATTTT
CASSQGAGGPDTQYF
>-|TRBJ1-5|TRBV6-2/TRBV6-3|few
TGTGCCAGCAGTTCCCCCGACAGAATCAATCAGCCCCAGCATTTT
CASSSPDRINQPQHF
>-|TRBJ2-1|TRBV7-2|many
TGTGCCAGCAGCTTAGGTGGGTTGTGGGAGCAGTTCTTC
CASSLGGLWEQFF
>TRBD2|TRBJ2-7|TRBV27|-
TGTGCCAGCAGTCGCCCGACTAGCGTGATTGGGCTGGTGGAGCAGTACTTC
CASSRPTSVIGLVEQYF
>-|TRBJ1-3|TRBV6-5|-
TGTGCCAGCAGTTACGGGGAGTCTGGAAACACCATATATTTT
CASSYGESGNTIYF
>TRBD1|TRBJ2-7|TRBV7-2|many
TGTGCCAGCAGCTGGTTTCCCAGGGGGCCTTACGAGCAGTACTTC
CASSWFPRGPYEQYF
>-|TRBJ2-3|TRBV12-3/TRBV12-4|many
TGTGCCAGCAGTTCACTCCTCTCCACAGATACGCAGTATTTT
CASSSLLSTDTQYF
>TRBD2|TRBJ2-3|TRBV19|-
TGTGCAACTAGCGGGAGAGGCGGTATGGCAGATACGCAGTATTTT
CATSGRGGMADTQYF
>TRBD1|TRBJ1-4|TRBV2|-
TGTGCCAGCAGCCTAACAGGGGATGAAAAACTGTTTTTT
CASSLTGDEKLFF
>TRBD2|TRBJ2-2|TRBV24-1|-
TGTGCCACCAGTGACACGGGACTAGCGGGAGGCAACACCGGGGAGCTGTTTTTT
CATSDTGLAGGNTGELFF
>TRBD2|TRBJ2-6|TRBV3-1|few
TGTGCCAGCAGCCTGGGACTAGCGGGAGAAGCTGGGGCCAACGTCCTGACTTTC
CASSLGLAGEAGANVLTF
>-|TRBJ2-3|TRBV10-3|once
TGTGCCACCGCGGACCAGGCAGATACGCAGTATTTT
CATADQADTQYF
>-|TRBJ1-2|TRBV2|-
TGTGCCAGCAGCGCGGCCACGGGACATCATTCCTCTGCTTATGGCTACACCTTC
CASSAATGHHSSAYGYTF
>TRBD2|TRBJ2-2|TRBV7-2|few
TGTGCCAGCAGCCCGGGACTAGCGTTACCCGGGGAGCTGTTTTTT
CASSPGLALPGELFF
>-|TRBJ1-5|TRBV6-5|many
TGTGCCACCGCTTCAAGGGGGGGCAATCAGCCCCAGCATTTT
CATASRGGNQPQHF
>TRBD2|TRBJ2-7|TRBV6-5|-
TGTGCCAGCAGTTACTCGGCGGGAGATTCCTACGAGCAGTACTTC
CASSYSAGDSYEQYF
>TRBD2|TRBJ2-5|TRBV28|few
TGTGCCAGCAGTTTGGGGGGTAGCGGGAGTACGGAGACCCAGTACTTC
CASSLGGSGSTETQYF
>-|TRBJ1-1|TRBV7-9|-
TGTGCCAGCAGCCCCACGGGCAGGGGATTCACTGAAGCTTTCTTT
CASSPTGRGFTEAFF
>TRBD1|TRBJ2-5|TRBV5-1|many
TGCGCCAGCAGCCTAGGACAGGTGTTCGAGACCCAGTACTTC
CASSLGQVFETQYF
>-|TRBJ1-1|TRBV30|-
TGTGCCTGGAGTGTAACATTGACCACTGAAGCTTTCTTT
CAWSVTLTTEAFF
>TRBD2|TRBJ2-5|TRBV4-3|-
TGCGCCAGCAGCCTAAGGGCTAGCGGGACCCAAGAGACCCAGTACTTC
CASSLRASGTQETQYF
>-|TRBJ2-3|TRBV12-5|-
TGTGCTAGCGCCATCACAGATACGCAGTATTTT
CASAITDTQYF
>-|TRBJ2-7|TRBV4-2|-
TGTGCCAGCAGCCAAGCGCTTGGGGCAGCCTACGAGCAGTACTTC
CASSQALGAAYEQYF
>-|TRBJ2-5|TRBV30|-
TGTGCCTGGAGTGGGGGACAACCGGCCCAGTACTTC
CAWSGGQPAQYF
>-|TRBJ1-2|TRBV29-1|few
TGCAGCGTTGAACTACCAGGGTCAAATAACTATGGCTACACCTTC
CSVELPGSNNYGYTF
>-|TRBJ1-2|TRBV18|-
TGTGCCAGCTCACCTGATGCGGGATCCTATGGCTACACCTTC
CASSPDAGSYGYTF
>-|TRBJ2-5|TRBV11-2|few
TGTGCCAGCAGCCGGAAGTCCAGCGGGCAAGAGACCCAGTACTTC
CASSRKSSGQETQYF
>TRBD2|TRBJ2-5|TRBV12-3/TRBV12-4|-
TGTGCCAGCAGTCTTAGCGGGAGTAATGGAGAGACCCAGTACTTC
CASSLSGSNGETQYF
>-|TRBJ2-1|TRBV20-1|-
TGCAGTGCTAGAACCATCCAGGCTCCGGACAATGAGCAGTTCTTC
CSARTIQAPDNEQFF